This entry features one T cell receptor (beta chain) sequence. This sample is drawn from a study of Ad26.COV2.S vaccination and SARS-CoV-2 variants. The CDR3 spans 15 residues. V was pared by 0 bases and J by 4 bases, with 12 bases between. Germline V CDR1 and CDR2: LGHNA, YSLEER. Indicated treatment: about 20 received Ad26.COV2.S at low or high dose, single or two shots; about 5 received placebo; per-sample allocation not given. On day 63 after the first injection, vaccine and placebo recipients gave samples. The protocol was immunoSEQ multiplex PCR, while the TCRdb copy is restricted to in-frame clones and leaves out a portion. The sample includes approximately 400,000 clones, about 88% of them seen just once.

This sequence was found in a person between 18 and 65 years old who received the Ad26.COV2.S COVID-19 vaccine or a placebo. The V and J genes are TRBV4-3 and TRBJ1-1; D possibly corresponds to TRBD1 (5 bases). The sequences come from peripheral blood, collected in a trial of Ad26.COV2.S vaccine versus placebo. The CDR3 DNA is TGCGCCAGCAGCCAAGATACAGGTCCAGGCACTGAAGCTTTCTTT. Its protein product is CASSQDTGPGTEAFF.